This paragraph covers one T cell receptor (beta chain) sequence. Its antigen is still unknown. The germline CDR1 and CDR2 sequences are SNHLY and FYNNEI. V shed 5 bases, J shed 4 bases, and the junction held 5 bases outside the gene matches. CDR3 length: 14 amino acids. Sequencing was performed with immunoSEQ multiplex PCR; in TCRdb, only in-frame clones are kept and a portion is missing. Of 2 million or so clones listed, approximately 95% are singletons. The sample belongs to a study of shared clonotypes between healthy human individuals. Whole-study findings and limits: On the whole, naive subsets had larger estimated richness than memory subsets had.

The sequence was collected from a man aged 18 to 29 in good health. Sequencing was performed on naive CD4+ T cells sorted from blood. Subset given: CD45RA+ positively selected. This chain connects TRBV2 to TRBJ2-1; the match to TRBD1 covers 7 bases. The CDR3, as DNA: TGTGCCAGCAGTCTTGACAGGGTGTACAATGAGCAGTTCTTC. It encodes CASSLDRVYNEQFF.